This T cell receptor (beta chain) stems from a study of T-cell reconstitution after alpha-beta-depleted transplantation in children. The germline V gene has CDR1 SGHRS and CDR2 YFSETQ. Deletions cut 4 bases from V and 7 bases from J, with 21 bases between. This CDR3 is 15 amino acids long. Unique molecular identifiers were built into the TCRbeta library. TCRdb re-derived calls from the PCR reads in MiXCR, one entry per CDR3 protein. The sample holds a few hundred thousand distinct CDR3 sequences, about an eighth seen once. This material consisted of PBMCs from the stem cell graft donor, taken from the stem cell graft. The V and J genes are TRBV5-1 and TRBJ2-7; the D gene is possibly TRBD2 (7 bases). The sequence was collected from a human donor who donated a stem cell graft to a child with combined immunodeficiency. CDR3 residues: CASSAQGSQGGEQYF. The DNA for the CDR3 is TGCGCCAGCAGCGCACAGGGATCCCAGGGAGGGGAGCAGTACTTC.